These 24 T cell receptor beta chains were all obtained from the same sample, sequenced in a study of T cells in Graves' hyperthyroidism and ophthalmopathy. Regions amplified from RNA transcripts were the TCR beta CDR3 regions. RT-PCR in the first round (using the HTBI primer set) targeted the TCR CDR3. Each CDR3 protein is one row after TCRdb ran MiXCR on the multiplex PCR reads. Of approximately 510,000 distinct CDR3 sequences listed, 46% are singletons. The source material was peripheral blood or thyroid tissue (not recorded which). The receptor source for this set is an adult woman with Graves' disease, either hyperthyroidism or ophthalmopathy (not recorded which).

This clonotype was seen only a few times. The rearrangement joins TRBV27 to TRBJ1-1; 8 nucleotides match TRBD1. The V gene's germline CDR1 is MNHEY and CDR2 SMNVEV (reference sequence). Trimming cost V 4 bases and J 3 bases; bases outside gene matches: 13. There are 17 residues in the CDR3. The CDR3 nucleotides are TGTGCCAGCAGTTCAAAAGCCCCGGGACAGGCTTACACTGAAGCTTTCTTT. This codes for CASSSKAPGQAYTEAFF.

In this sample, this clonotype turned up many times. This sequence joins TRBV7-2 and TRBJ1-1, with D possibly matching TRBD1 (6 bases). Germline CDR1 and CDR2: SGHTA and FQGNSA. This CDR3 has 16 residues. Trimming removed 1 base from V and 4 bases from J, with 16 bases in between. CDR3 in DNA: TGTGCCAGCAGCTTAGGGCCACAGCGGGGGCTCACTGAAGCTTTCTTT. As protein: CASSLGPQRGLTEAFF.

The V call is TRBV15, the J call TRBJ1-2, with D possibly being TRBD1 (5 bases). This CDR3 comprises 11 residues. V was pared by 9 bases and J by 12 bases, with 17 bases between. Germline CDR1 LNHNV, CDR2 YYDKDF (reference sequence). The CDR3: CATGDLGQNTF. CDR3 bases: TGTGCCACGGGGGACTTGGGGCAAAACACCTTC.

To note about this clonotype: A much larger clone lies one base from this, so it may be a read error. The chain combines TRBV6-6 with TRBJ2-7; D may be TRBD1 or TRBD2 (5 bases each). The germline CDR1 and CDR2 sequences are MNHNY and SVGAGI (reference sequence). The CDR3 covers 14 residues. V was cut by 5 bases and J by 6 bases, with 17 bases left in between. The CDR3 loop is CASSTRDGEAEQYF. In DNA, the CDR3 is TGTGCCAGCAGTACGAGGGACGGGGAAGCCGAGCAGTACTTC.

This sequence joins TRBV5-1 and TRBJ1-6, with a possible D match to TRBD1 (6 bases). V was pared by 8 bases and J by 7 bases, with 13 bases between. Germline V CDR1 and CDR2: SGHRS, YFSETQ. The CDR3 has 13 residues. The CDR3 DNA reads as TGCGCCAGTAAGGGGGATATAAATTCACCCCTCCACTTT. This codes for CASKGDINSPLHF.

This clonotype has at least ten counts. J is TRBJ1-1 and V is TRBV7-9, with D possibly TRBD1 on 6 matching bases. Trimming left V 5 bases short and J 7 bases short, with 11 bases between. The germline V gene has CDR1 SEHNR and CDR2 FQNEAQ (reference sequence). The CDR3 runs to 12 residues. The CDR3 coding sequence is TGTGCCAGCAGCCACAGGGCGCTTGAAGCTTTCTTT. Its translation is CASSHRALEAFF.

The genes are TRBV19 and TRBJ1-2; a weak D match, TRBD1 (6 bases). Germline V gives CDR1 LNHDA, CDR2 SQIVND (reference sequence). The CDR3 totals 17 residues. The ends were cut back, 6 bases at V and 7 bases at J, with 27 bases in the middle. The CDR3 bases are TGTGCCAGTAGACCAAAGGGCCCCCGACCAGGGGCTAGTGGCTACACCTTC. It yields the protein CASRPKGPRPGASGYTF.

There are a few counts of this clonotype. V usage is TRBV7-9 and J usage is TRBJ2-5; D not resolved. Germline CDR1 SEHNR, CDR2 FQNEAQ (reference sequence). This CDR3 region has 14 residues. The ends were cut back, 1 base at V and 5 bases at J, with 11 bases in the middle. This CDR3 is CASSLVWRWETQYF. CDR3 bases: TGTGCCAGCAGCTTAGTCTGGAGATGGGAGACCCAGTACTTC.

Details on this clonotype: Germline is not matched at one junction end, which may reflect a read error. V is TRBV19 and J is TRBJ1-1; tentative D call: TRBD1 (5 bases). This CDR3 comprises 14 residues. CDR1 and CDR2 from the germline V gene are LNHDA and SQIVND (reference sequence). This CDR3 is CASSNTGGGTEASF. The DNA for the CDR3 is TGTGCCAGTAGCAACACAGGAGGAGGTACGGAAGCTTCCTTT.

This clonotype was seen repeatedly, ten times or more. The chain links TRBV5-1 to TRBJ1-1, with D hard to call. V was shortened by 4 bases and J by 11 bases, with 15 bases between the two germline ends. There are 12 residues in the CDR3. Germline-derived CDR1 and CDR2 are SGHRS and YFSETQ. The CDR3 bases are TGCGCCAGCAGCCCGGAGACTGGGGAGGCTTTCTTT. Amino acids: CASSPETGEAFF.

The CDR3, as DNA: TGCGCCAGCAGCCAAGCTCAAAAAGGGTCACCCCTCCACTTT. Translation: CASSQAQKGSPLHF. V gene TRBV4-3 combines with J gene TRBJ1-6; no definite D call. From germline, CDR1 is LGHNA and CDR2 YSLEER. Trimming cost V 1 base and J 10 bases, with 11 bases left between them. The CDR3 has 14 amino acids.

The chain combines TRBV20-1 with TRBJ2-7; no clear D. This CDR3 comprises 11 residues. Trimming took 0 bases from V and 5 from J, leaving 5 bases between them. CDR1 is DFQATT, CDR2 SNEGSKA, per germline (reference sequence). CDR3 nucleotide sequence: TGCAGTGCTAGAGAGGACCACGAGCAGTACTTC. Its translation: CSAREDHEQYF.

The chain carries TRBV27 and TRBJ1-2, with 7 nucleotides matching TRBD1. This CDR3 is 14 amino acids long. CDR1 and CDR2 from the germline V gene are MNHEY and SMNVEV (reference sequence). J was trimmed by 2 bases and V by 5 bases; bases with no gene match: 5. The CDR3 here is CASSTQTGNYGYTF. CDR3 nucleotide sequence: TGTGCCAGCAGTACTCAGACAGGGAACTATGGCTACACCTTC.

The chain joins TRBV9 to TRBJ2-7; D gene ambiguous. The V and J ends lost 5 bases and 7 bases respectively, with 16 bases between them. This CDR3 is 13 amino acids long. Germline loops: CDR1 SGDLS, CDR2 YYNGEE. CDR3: CASRQDLTVEQYF. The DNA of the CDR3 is TGTGCCAGCAGACAAGACCTTACTGTTGAGCAGTACTTC. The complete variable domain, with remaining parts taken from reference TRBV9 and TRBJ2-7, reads DSGVTQTPKHLITATGQRVTLRCSPRSGDLSVYWYQQSLDQGLQFLIQYYNGEERAKGNILERFSAQQFPDLHSELNLSSLELGDSALYFCASRQDLTVEQYFGPGTRLTVT.

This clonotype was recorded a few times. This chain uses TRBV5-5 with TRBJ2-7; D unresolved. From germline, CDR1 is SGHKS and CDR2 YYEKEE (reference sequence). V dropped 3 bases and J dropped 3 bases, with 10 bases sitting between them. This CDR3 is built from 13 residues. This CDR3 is CASSSRLSYEQYF. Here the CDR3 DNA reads TGTGCCAGCAGCTCGAGGTTAAGCTACGAGCAGTACTTC.

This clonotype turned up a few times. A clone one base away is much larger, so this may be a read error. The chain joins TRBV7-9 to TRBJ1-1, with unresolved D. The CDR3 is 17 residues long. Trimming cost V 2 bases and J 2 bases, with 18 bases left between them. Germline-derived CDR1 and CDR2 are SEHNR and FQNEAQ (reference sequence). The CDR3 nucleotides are TGTGCCAGCAGCTTAACCCCTTTGGCAGCGGCTAACACTGAAGCTTTCTTT. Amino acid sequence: CASSLTPLAAANTEAFF. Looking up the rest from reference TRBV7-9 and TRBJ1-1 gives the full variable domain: DTGVSQNPRHKITKRGQNVTFRCDPISEHNRLYWYRQTLGQGPEFLTYFQNEAQLEKSRLLSDRFSAERPKGSFSTLEIQRTEQGDSAMYLCASSLTPLAAANTEAFFGQGTRLTVV.

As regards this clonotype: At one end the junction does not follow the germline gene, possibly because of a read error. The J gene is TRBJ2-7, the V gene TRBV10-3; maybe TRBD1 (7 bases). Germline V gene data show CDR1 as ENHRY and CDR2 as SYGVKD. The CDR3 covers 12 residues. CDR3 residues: CAIARGDHEQCF. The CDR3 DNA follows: TGTGCCATCGCCAGGGGGGATCACGAGCAGTGCTTC.

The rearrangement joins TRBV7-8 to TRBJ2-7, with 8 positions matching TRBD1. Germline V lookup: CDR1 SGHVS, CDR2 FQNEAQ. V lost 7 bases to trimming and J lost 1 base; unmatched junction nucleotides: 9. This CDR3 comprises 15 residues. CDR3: CASTLRGQGSYEQYF. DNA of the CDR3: TGTGCCAGCACTCTTAGAGGACAGGGTTCCTACGAGCAGTACTTC.

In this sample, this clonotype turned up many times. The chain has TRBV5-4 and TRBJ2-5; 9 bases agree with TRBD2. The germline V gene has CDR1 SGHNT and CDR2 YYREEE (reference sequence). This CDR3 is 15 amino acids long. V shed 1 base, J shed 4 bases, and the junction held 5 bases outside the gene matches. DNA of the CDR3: TGTGCCAGCAGCTTGCCCCTTAGCGGGAGAGAGACCCAGTACTTC. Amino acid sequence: CASSLPLSGRETQYF.

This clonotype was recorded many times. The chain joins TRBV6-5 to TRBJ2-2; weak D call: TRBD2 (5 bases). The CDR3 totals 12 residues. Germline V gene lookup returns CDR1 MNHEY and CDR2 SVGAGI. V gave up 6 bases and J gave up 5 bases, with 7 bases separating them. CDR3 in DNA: TGTGCCAGCAGGCGGGTTACCGGGGAGCTGTTTTTT. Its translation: CASRRVTGELFF.

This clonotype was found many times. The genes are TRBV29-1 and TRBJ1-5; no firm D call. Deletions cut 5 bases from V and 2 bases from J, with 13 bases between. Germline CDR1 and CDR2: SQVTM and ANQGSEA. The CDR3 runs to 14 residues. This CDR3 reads CSVWNGIGNQPQHF. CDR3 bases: TGCAGCGTTTGGAACGGTATCGGCAATCAGCCCCAGCATTTT.

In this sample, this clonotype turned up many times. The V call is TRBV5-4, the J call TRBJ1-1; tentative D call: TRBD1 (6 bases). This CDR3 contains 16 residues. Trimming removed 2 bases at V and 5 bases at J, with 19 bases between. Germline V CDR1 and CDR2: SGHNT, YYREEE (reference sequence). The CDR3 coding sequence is TGTGCCAGCAGCTTCGGGACAACGGGGCTTGTAACTGAAGCTTTCTTT. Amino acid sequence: CASSFGTTGLVTEAFF. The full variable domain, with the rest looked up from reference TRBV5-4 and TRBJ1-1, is ETGVTQSPTHLIKTRGQQVTLRCSSQSGHNTVSWYQQALGQGPQFIFQYYREEENGRGNFPPRFSGLQFPNYSSELNVNALELDDSALYLCASSFGTTGLVTEAFFGQGTRLTVV.

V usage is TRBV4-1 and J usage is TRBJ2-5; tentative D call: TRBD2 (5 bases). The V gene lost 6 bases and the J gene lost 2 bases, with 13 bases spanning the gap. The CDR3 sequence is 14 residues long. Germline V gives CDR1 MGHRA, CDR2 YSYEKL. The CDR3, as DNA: TGCGCCAGCAGGCGGACTGGAAAACAAGAGACCCAGTACTTC. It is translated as CASRRTGKQETQYF.

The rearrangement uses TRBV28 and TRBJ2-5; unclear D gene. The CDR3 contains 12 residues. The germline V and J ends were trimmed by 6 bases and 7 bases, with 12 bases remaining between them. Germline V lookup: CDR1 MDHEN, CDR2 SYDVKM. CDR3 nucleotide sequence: TGTGCCAGCAGCCCCACTCCCGGGACCCAGTACTTC. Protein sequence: CASSPTPGTQYF.